This is a list of T cell receptor beta chains from one sample in a study of T-cell reconstitution after alpha-beta-depleted transplantation in children. MiXCR, run by TCRdb on the PCR reads, gives a single entry per CDR3 protein. The table records about 830,000 distinct CDR3 sequences, about 15% of them present only once. The material sequenced was PBMCs, mostly from graft donor cells, taken 360 days after TCRalphabeta/CD19-depleted stem cell transplant. Receptors originate from a male patient between 10 and 17 years old who had a stem cell transplant for acute lymphoblastic leukemia, so the T cells may come from the graft donor. CDR3s include the opening cysteine and the closing phenylalanine or tryptophan. Fields, in order: J gene, clone size, V gene, D gene, CDR3 protein, CDR3 DNA. A D gene is named only where the DNA matches it firmly. The listing skips clone size in some rows; elsewhere it reads once, few, many or a size class.

TRBJ2-7 | few | TRBV6-1 | TRBD1 | CASSDPTDRGLSYEQYF | TGTGCCAGCAGTGACCCCACCGACAGGGGGCTTTCCTACGAGCAGTACTTC
TRBJ2-3 | many | TRBV9 | TRBD1 | CASSVDRVTDTQYF | TGTGCCAGCAGCGTGGACAGGGTCACAGATACGCAGTATTTT
TRBJ2-1 | few | TRBV2 | TRBD2 | CASSDRTSHNEQFF | TGTGCCAGCAGTGACAGGACTAGCCACAATGAGCAGTTCTTC
TRBJ2-7 | NA | TRBV29-1 | TRBD1 | CSVPGQGSYEQYF | TGCAGCGTGCCGGGACAGGGCTCCTACGAGCAGTACTTC
TRBJ2-7 | few | TRBV10-3 | TRBD2 | CAIRAGTSASYEQYF | TGTGCCATCAGGGCCGGGACTAGCGCCTCCTACGAGCAGTACTTC
TRBJ2-3 | NA | TRBV7-3 | NA | CASSLNRPAHTQYF | TGTGCCAGCAGCTTAAATCGGCCTGCTCATACGCAGTATTTT
TRBJ2-1 | NA | TRBV5-8 | NA | CASSIGQAYKGGNEQFF | TGTGCCAGCAGCATAGGACAGGCCTATAAGGGGGGCAATGAGCAGTTCTTC
TRBJ2-1 | few | TRBV29-1 | TRBD2 | CSASWTSGHNEQFF | TGCAGCGCCTCCTGGACTAGCGGCCACAATGAGCAGTTCTTC
TRBJ2-7 | few | TRBV10-2 | TRBD1 | CASSPGQGPHEQYF | TGCGCCAGCAGTCCGGGACAGGGGCCCCACGAGCAGTACTTC
TRBJ2-1 | NA | TRBV5-1 | NA | CASRTERSYNEQFF | TGCGCCAGCAGGACAGAACGTAGCTACAATGAGCAGTTCTTC
TRBJ2-7 | many | TRBV4-1 | TRBD2 | CASSQSISGGAYEQYF | TGCGCCAGCAGCCAATCAATAAGCGGGGGGGCCTACGAGCAGTACTTC
TRBJ1-2 | NA | TRBV6-5 | TRBD1 | CASSFTGGADGYTF | TGTGCCAGCAGTTTTACAGGGGGCGCGGATGGCTACACCTTC